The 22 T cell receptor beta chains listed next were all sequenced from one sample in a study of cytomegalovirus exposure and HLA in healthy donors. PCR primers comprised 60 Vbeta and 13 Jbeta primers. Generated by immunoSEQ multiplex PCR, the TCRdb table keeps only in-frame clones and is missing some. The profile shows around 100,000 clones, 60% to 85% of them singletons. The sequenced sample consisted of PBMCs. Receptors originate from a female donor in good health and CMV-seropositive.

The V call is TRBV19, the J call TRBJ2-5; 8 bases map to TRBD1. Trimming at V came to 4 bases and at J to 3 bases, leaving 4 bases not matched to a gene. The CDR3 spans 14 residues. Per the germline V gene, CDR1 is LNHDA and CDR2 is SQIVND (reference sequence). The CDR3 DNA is TGTGCCAGTAGTAGACAGGGGAATGAAGAGACCCAGTACTTC. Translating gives CASSRQGNEETQYF.

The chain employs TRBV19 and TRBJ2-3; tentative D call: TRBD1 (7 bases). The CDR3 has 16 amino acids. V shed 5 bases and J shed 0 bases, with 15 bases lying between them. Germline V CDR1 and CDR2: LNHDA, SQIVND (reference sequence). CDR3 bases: TGTGCCAGTAGTCGAACGACAGGGAGGAGCACAGATACGCAGTATTTT. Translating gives CASSRTTGRSTDTQYF.

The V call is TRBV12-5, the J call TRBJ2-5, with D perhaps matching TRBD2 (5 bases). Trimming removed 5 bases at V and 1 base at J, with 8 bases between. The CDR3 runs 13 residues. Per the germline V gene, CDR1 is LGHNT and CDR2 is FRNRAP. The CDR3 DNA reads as TGTGCTAGTGGTGCCAGCGGCCAAGAGACCCAGTACTTC. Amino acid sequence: CASGASGQETQYF.

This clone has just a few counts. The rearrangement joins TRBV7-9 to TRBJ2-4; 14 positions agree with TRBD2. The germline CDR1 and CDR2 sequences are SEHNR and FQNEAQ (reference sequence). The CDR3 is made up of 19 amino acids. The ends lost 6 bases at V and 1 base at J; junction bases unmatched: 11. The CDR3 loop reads CASSPGLAGGGLAKNIQYF. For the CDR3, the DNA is TGTGCCAGCAGTCCCGGACTAGCGGGAGGTGGTTTGGCCAAAAACATTCAGTACTTC.

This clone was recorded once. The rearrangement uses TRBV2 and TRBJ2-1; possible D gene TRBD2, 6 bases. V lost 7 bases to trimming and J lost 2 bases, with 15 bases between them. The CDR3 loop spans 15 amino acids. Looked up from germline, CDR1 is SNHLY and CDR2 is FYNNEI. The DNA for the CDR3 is TGTGCCAGCACTATGCTAGCGCTCACCTACAATGAGCAGTTCTTC. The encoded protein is CASTMLALTYNEQFF.

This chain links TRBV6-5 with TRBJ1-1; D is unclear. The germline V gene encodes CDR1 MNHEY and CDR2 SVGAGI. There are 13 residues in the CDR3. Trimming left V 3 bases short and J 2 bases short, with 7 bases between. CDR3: CASSYGSNTEAFF. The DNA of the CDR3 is TGTGCCAGCAGTTATGGGAGCAACACTGAAGCTTTCTTT.

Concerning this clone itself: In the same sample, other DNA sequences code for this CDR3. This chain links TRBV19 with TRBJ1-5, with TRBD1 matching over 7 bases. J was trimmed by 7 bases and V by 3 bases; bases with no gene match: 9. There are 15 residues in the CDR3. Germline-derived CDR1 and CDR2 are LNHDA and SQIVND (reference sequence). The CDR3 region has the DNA TGTGCCAGTAGTATTCACGACAGGGAGGAACAGCCCCAGCATTTT. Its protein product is CASSIHDREEQPQHF.

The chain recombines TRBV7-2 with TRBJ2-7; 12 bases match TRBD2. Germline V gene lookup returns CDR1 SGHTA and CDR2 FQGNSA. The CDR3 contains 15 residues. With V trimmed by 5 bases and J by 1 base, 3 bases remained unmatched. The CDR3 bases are TGTGCCAGCAGCCCTACTAGCGGGGGGTCCTACGAGCAGTACTTC. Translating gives CASSPTSGGSYEQYF.

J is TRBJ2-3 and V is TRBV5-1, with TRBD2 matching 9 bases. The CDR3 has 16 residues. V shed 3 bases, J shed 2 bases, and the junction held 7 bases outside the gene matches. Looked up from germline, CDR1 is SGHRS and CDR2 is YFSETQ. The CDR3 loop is CASSSGRGGTTDTQYF. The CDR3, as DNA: TGCGCCAGCAGCTCTGGGCGGGGGGGAACCACAGATACGCAGTATTTT.

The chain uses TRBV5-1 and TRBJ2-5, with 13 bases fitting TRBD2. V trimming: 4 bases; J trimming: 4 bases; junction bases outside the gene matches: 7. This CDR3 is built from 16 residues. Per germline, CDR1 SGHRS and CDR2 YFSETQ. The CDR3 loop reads CASSATSGGAAETQYF. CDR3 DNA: TGCGCCAGCAGCGCCACTAGCGGGGGGGCCGCAGAGACCCAGTACTTC.

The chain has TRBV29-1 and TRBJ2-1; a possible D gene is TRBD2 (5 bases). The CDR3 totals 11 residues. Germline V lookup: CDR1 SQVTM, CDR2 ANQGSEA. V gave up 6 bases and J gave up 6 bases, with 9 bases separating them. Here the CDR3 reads CSVVLVNEQFF. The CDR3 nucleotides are TGCAGCGTGGTACTAGTCAATGAGCAGTTCTTC.

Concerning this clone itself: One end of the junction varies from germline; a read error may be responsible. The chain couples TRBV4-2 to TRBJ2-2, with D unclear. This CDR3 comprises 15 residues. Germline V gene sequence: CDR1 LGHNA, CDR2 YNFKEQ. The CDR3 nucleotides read TGTGCCAGCAGACAAGGTCTTAGCTGGACCGGGGAGCTGTTTTTT. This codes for CASRQGLSWTGELFF.

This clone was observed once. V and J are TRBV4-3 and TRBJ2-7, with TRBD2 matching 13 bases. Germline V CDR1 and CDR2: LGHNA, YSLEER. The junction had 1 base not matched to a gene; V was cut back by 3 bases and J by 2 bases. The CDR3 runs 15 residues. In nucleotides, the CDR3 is TGCGCCAGCAGCCATACTAGCGGGGGGGCCTACGAGCAGTACTTC. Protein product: CASSHTSGGAYEQYF.

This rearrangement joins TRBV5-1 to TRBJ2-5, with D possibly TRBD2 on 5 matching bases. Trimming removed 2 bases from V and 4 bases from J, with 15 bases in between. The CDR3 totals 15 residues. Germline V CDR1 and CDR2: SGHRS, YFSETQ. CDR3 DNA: TGCGCCAGCAGCTTTTCCCAAAGCGGCATAGAGACCCAGTACTTC. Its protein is CASSFSQSGIETQYF.

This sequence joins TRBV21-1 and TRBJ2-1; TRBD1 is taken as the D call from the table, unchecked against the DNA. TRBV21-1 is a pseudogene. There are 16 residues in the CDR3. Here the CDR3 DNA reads TGTGCCAGCAGCCGTCCTTACAGCTTCTCCTACAATGAGCAGTTCTTC. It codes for CASSRPYSFSYNEQFF.

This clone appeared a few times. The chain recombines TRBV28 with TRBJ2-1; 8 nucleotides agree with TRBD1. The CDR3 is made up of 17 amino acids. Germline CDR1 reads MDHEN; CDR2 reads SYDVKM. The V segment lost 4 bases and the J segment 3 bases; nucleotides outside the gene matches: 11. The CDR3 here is CASSSTLGTGGYNEQFF. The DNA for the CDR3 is TGTGCCAGCAGTTCGACCCTCGGTACAGGGGGCTACAATGAGCAGTTCTTC.

The CDR3 reads CASSLTGQPSGGQFF. CDR3 in DNA: TGTGCCAGCAGTTTAACGGGACAGCCCTCTGGTGGGCAGTTCTTC. The chain is built from TRBV28 and TRBJ2-1; 7 bases fit TRBD1. Germline V gene data show CDR1 as MDHEN and CDR2 as SYDVKM. There are 15 residues in the CDR3. Trimming took 2 bases from V and 12 from J; bases not matched to a gene: 13.

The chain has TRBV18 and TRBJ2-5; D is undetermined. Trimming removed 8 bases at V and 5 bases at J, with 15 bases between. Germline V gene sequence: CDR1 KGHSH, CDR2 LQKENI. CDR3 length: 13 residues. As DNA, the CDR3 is TGTGCCAGCGCCCTTTGGTCGAGGGAGACCCAGTACTTC. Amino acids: CASALWSRETQYF.

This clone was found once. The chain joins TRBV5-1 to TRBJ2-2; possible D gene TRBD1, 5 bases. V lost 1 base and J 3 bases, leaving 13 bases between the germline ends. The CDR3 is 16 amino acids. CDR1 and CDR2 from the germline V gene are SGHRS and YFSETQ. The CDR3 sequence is CASSLQTVGHTGELFF. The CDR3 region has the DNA TGCGCCAGCAGCTTGCAGACAGTTGGGCACACCGGGGAGCTGTTTTTT.

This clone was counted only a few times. CDR3 DNA: TGTGCCAGTTCGAGCTCCCTCAATGAGCAGTTCTTC. Its translation is CASSSSLNEQFF. This rearrangement joins TRBV28 to TRBJ2-1, with unresolved D. Deletions cut 9 bases from V and 6 bases from J, with 12 bases between. This CDR3 is 12 amino acids long. From germline, CDR1 is MDHEN and CDR2 SYDVKM.

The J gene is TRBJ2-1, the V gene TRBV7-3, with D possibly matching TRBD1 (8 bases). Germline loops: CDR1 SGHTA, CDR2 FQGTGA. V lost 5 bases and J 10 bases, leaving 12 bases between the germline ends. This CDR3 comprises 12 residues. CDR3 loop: CASSIQGGEQFF. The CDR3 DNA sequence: TGTGCCAGCAGCATACAGGGGGGGGAGCAGTTCTTC.

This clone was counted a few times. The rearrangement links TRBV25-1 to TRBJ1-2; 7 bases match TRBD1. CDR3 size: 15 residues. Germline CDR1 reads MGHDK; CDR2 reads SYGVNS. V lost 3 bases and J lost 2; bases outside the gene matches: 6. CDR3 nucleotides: TGTGCCAGCAGTGACTTAGGGACAGCAAACTATGGCTACACCTTC. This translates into CASSDLGTANYGYTF.